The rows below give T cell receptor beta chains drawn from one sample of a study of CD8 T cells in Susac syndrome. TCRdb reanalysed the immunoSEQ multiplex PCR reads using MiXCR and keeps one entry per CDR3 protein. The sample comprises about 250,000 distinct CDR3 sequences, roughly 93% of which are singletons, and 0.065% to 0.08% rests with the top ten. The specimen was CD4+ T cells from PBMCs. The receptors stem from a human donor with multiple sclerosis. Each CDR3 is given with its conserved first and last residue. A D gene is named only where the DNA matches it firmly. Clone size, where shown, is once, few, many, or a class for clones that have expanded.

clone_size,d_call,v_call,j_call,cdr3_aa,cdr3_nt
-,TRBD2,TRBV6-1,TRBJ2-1,CASSRARFSGGTYNEQFF,TGTGCCAGCAGTAGGGCCCGATTTAGCGGGGGGACCTACAATGAGCAGTTCTTC
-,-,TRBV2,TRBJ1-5,CASREDWSNQPQHF,TGTGCCAGCCGAGAGGACTGGAGCAATCAGCCCCAGCATTTT
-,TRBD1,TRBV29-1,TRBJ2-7,CSATGDSYEQYF,TGCAGCGCGACAGGGGACTCCTACGAGCAGTACTTC
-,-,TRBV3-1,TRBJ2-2,CASSQEGLGPIAGELFF,TGTGCCAGCAGCCAAGAAGGGCTGGGGCCGATCGCCGGGGAGCTGTTTTTT
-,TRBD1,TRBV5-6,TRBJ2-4,CASSPISGTGGPALAKNIQYF,TGTGCCAGCAGCCCAATTTCCGGGACAGGGGGCCCCGCGTTAGCCAAAAACATTCAGTACTTC
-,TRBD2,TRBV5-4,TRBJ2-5,CASSRGGLAGEFGETQYF,TGTGCCAGCAGTCGAGGGGGTCTAGCGGGGGAATTCGGGGAGACCCAGTACTTC
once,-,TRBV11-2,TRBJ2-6,CASSNSAGAPGANVLTF,TGTGCCAGCAGTAATTCAGCGGGCGCCCCTGGGGCCAACGTCCTGACTTTC
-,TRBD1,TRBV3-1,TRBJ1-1,CASSVRWQGANTEAFF,TGTGCCAGCAGCGTAAGATGGCAGGGGGCAAACACTGAAGCTTTCTTT
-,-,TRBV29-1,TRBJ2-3,CSVKTVFPGRDTQYF,TGCAGCGTTAAGACAGTTTTCCCCGGCCGCGATACGCAGTATTTT
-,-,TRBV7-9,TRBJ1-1,CASSLALRTEAFF,TGTGCCAGCAGCTTAGCGCTGCGGACTGAAGCTTTCTTT
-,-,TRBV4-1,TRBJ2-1,CASSPPSGEQFF,TGCGCCAGCAGCCCTCCCTCGGGAGAGCAGTTCTTC
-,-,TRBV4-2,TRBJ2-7,CASSQGRNRNEQYF,TGTGCCAGCAGCCAAGGGAGGAATAGGAACGAGCAGTACTTC
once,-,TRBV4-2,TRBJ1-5,CASSQDPPSHSNQPQHF,TGTGCCAGCAGCCAAGATCCGCCCTCTCATAGCAATCAGCCCCAGCATTTT
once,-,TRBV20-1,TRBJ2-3,CSAPSRGTTDTQYF,TGCAGTGCCCCCTCGCGCGGAACCACAGATACGCAGTATTTT
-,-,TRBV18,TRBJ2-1,CASSPGGSYSYNEQFF,TGTGCCAGCTCACCGGGGGGCTCGTACTCCTACAATGAGCAGTTCTTC
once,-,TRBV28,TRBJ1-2,CASSTHQVSLKGYTF,TGTGCCAGCAGTACCCATCAGGTGAGCCTGAAGGGCTACACCTTC
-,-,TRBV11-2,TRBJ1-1,CASRSKSALRVTEAFF,TGTGCCAGCAGATCAAAATCGGCCCTGAGGGTCACTGAAGCTTTCTTT
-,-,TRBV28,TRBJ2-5,CASTYRETSSETQYF,TGTGCCAGCACCTACAGGGAGACGTCTTCTGAGACCCAGTACTTC
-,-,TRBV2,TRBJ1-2,CASSLGSFLNYGYTF,TGTGCCAGCAGCCTCGGGTCCTTTTTAAACTATGGCTACACCTTC
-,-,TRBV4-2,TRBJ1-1,CASSHATGTEAFF,TGTGCCAGCAGCCACGCCACAGGTACTGAAGCTTTCTTT
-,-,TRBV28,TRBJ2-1,CAARGQVSYNEQFF,TGCGCCGCCAGAGGCCAGGTCTCCTACAATGAGCAGTTCTTC
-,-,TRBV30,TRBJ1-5,CAWSFGRDSYRPSNQPQHF,TGTGCCTGGAGTTTTGGACGGGACTCCTATCGCCCCAGCAATCAGCCCCAGCATTTT
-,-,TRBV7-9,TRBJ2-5,CAGGAYESNQETQYF,TGTGCCGGAGGGGCGTACGAGAGTAACCAAGAGACCCAGTACTTC
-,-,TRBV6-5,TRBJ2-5,CASRRLGGPQETQYF,TGTGCCAGCAGGCGTTTGGGGGGCCCCCAAGAGACCCAGTACTTC
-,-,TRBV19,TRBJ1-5,CASSILGIEQPQHF,TGTGCCAGTAGTATATTAGGGATTGAACAGCCCCAGCATTTT
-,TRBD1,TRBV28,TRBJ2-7,CASSPRTGLPREQYF,TGTGCCAGCAGTCCGCGGACAGGGCTCCCTAGGGAGCAGTACTTC
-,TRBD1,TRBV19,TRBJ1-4,CAGRWDRLATNEKLFF,TGTGCCGGAAGATGGGACAGGCTAGCAACTAATGAAAAACTGTTTTTT
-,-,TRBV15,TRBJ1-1,CATSREGRNTEAFF,TGTGCCACCAGCAGAGAAGGCAGGAACACTGAAGCTTTCTTT
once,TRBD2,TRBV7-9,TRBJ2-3,CASSPQTSGSADTQYF,TGTGCCAGCAGCCCCCAGACTAGCGGGAGCGCAGATACGCAGTATTTT